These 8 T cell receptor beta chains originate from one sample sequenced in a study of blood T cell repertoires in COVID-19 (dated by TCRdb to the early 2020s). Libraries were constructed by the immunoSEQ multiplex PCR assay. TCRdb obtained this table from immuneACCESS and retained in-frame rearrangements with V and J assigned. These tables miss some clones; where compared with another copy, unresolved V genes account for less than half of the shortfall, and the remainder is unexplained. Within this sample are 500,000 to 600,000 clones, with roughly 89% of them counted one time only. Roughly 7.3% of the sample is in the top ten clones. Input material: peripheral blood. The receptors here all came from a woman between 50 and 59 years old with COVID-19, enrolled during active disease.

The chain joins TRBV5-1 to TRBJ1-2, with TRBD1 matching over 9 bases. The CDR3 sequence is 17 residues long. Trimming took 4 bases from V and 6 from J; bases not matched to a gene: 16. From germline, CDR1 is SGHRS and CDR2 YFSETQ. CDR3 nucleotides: TGCGCCAGCAGCCGTATGGCGGGGACAGGGAGGGACAATGGCTACACCTTC. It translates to CASSRMAGTGRDNGYTF.

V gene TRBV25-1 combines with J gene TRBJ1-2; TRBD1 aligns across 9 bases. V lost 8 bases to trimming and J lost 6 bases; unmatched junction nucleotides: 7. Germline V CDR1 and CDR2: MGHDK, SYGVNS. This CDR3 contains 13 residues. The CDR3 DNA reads TGTGCCAGCTCTAAACAGGGGGCCCATGGCTACACCTTC. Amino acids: CASSKQGAHGYTF.

The CDR3 DNA reads as TGTGCCTGGAGCCAGGGGGAATATGGCTACACCTTC. Its protein is CAWSQGEYGYTF. The chain carries TRBV30 and TRBJ1-2; 7 bases are a match to TRBD1. This CDR3 contains 12 residues. J gave up 5 bases and V 3 bases, and 3 bases lay outside the gene matches. The germline V gene encodes CDR1 GTSNPN and CDR2 SVGIG (reference sequence).

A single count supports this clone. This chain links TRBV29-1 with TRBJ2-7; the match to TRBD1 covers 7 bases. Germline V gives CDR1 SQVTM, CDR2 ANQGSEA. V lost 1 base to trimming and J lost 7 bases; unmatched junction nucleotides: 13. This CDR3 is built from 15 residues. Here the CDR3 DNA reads TGCAGCGTTGAAGGAGGACAGGTGCTCACGGGGGAGCAGTACTTC. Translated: CSVEGGQVLTGEQYF.

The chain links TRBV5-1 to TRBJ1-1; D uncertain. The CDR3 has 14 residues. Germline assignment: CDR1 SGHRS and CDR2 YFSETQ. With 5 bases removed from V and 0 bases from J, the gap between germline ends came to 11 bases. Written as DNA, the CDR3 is TGCGCCAGCAGTCTGGGGAGTCTGAACACTGAAGCTTTCTTT. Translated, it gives CASSLGSLNTEAFF. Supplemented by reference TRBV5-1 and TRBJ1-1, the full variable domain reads KAGVTQTPRYLIKTRGQQVTLSCSPISGHRSVSWYQQTPGQGLQFLFEYFSETQRNKGNFPGRFSGRQFSNSRSEMNVSTLELGDSALYLCASSLGSLNTEAFFGQGTRLTVV.

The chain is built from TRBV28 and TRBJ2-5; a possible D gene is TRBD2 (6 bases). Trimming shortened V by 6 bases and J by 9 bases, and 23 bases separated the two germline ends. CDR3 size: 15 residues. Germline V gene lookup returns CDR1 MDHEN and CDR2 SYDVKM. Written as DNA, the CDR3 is TGTGCCAGCAGCCCCCCGGGGGATTCTCCGGGGGCCCAGTACTTC. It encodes CASSPPGDSPGAQYF.

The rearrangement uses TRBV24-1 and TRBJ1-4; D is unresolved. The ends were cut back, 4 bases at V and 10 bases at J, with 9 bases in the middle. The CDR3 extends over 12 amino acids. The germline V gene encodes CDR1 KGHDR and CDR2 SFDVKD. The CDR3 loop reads CATSEARGKLFF. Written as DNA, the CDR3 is TGTGCCACCAGTGAGGCTCGCGGAAAACTGTTTTTT.

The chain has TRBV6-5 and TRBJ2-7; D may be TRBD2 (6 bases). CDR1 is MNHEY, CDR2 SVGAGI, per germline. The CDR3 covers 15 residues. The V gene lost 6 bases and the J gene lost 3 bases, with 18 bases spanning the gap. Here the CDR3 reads CASRASIVEGYEQYF. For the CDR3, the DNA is TGTGCCAGCAGGGCCTCAATAGTGGAGGGCTACGAGCAGTACTTC.